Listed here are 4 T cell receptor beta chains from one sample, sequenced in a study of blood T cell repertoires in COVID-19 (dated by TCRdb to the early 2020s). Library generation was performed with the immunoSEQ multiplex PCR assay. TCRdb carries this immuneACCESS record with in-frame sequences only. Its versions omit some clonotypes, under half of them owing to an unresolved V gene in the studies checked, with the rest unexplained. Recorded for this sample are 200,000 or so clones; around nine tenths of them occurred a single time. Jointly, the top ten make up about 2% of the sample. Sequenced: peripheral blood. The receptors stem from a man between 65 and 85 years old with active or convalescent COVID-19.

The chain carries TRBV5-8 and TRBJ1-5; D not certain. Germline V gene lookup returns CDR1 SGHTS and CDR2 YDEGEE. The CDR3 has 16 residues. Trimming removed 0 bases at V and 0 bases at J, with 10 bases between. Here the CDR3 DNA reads TGTGCCAGCAGCTTGGGTGACAACATTAGCAATCAGCCCCAGCATTTT. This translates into CASSLGDNISNQPQHF.

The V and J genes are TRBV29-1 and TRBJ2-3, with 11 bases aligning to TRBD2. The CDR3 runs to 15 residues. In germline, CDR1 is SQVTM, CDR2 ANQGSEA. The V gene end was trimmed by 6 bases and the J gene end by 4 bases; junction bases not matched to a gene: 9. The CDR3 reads CSVAGTSGSADTQYF. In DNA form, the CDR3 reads TGCAGCGTCGCTGGAACTAGCGGGAGTGCAGATACGCAGTATTTT.

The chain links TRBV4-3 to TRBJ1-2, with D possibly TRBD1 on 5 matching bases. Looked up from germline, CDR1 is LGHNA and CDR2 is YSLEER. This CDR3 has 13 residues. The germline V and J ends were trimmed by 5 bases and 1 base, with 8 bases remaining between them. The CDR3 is CASSVQGNYGYTF. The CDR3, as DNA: TGCGCCAGCAGCGTGCAGGGTAACTATGGCTACACCTTC.

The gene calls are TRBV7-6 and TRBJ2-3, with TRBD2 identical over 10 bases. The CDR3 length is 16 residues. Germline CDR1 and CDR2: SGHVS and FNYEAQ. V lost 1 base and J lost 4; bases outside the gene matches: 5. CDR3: CASSLGAGGSPDTQYF. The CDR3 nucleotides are TGTGCCAGCAGCTTAGGAGCGGGAGGGTCCCCAGATACGCAGTATTTT.